Following are 15 T cell receptor beta chains from one sample sequenced in a study of follicular helper T cells after annual influenza vaccination. The data were produced by immunoSEQ multiplex PCR, yet TCRdb's version contains in-frame clones alone and is incomplete. The sample shows about 9,000 clones, roughly 80% of them seen only once. Time point meaning: 2014-2015 season, 7 days after vaccination. The source material was CXCR5+ CD38- circulating T follicular helper cells from blood, sampled 7 days after influenza vaccination. Subset of the sample: circulating Tfh, non-naive CD4+CXCR5+PD-1+ (ICOS+CD38+ or ICOS-CD38-). These receptors were taken from an adult who received the influenza vaccine.

The rearrangement links TRBV11-2 to TRBJ2-5, with D perhaps matching TRBD1 (6 bases). V lost 5 bases, J lost 0 bases, and 19 bases lay in between. Germline lookup yields CDR1 SGHAT and CDR2 FQNNGV. The CDR3 totals 17 residues. The CDR3 DNA reads as TGTGCCAGCAGCCCGGACGCCCAGGACAGAAACCAAGAGACCCAGTACTTC. Amino acid sequence: CASSPDAQDRNQETQYF.

The chain links TRBV7-2 to TRBJ2-7; a possible D gene is TRBD1 (5 bases). This CDR3 has 14 residues. In germline, CDR1 is SGHTA, CDR2 FQGNSA. V dropped 4 bases and J dropped 5 bases, with 15 bases sitting between them. CDR3 loop: CASSSLGQAHEQYF. CDR3 sequence (DNA): TGTGCCAGCAGCTCCCTTGGACAAGCGCACGAGCAGTACTTC.

The chain employs TRBV6-6 and TRBJ1-4; a possible D gene is TRBD1 (6 bases). Germline V gives CDR1 MNHNY, CDR2 SVGAGI (reference sequence). Trimming stripped 4 bases from V and 8 bases from J, with 8 bases between. This CDR3 has 12 residues. CDR3 amino acids: CASSSGQEKLFF. CDR3 nucleotides: TGTGCCAGCAGTTCCGGACAGGAAAAACTGTTTTTT.

The genes are TRBV18 and TRBJ1-3, with a weak D call TRBD1 (6 bases). The CDR3 length is 18 residues. Germline assignment: CDR1 KGHSH and CDR2 LQKENI. Trimming left V 0 bases short and J 5 bases short, with 20 bases between. CDR3 region: CASSPPVQGTKGRNTIYF. In DNA form, the CDR3 reads TGTGCCAGCTCACCACCTGTGCAGGGGACTAAAGGAAGAAACACCATATATTTT.

The CDR3 nucleotides read TGTGCCAGCTGGGCGGGACTTAGCACAGATACGCAGTATTTT. Its translation is CASWAGLSTDTQYF. The rearrangement joins TRBV6-1 to TRBJ2-3, with a weak D call TRBD2 (6 bases). The length of the CDR3 is 14 residues. Trimming left V 8 bases short and J 0 bases short, with 12 bases between. CDR1 and CDR2 (germline): MNHNS, SASEGT.

The chain has TRBV28 and TRBJ1-1; D may be TRBD1 (5 bases). This CDR3 contains 14 residues. Germline CDR1 reads MDHEN; CDR2 reads SYDVKM. Trimming cost V 8 bases and J 4 bases, with 17 bases left between them. The CDR3 is CASVKRGAGTEAFF. CDR3 sequence (DNA): TGTGCCAGCGTTAAACGAGGGGCGGGCACTGAAGCTTTCTTT.

V is TRBV5-1 and J is TRBJ2-7, with TRBD1 matching over 7 bases. Trimming took 0 bases from V and 0 from J; bases not matched to a gene: 3. The germline V gene has CDR1 SGHRS and CDR2 YFSETQ. The CDR3 has 15 amino acids. CDR3 bases: TGCGCCAGCAGCTTGGCAGGGGGATTCTCCTACGAGCAGTACTTC. Amino acid sequence: CASSLAGGFSYEQYF.

This clone showed up just a few times. The chain links TRBV27 to TRBJ2-7, with 9 bases fitting TRBD1. CDR1 is MNHEY, CDR2 SMNVEV, per germline (reference sequence). The trim removed 5 bases at V and 6 bases at J, leaving 8 bases unmatched. The CDR3 has 14 residues. CDR3 in amino acids: CASSHTGTGPEQYF. Here the CDR3 DNA reads TGTGCCAGCAGTCACACCGGGACAGGGCCCGAGCAGTACTTC.

This clone was recorded a few times. The chain couples TRBV29-1 to TRBJ2-5; D tentatively fits TRBD1 or TRBD2 (5 bases each). V was clipped by 6 bases and J by 8 bases, with 13 bases between them. CDR3 size: 11 residues. The germline V gene encodes CDR1 SQVTM and CDR2 ANQGSEA. CDR3 sequence: CSVGEKGTQYF. CDR3 coding DNA: TGCAGCGTGGGGGAGAAAGGCACCCAGTACTTC.

DNA for the CDR3: TGTGCCAGCAGCATCAGCCGACAGTCGCCCTATGGCTACACCTTC. Its protein is CASSISRQSPYGYTF. The chain couples TRBV14 to TRBJ1-2; TRBD1 is a possible D gene (5 bases). The CDR3 is made up of 15 amino acids. V was pared by 5 bases and J by 4 bases, with 17 bases between. Germline CDR1 and CDR2: SGHDN and FVKESK.

This clone appeared once. The V call is TRBV19, the J call TRBJ1-5, with 7 nucleotides matching TRBD1. CDR3 length equals 16 residues. Trimming cost V 7 bases and J 3 bases; bases outside gene matches: 12. Germline assignment: CDR1 LNHDA and CDR2 SQIVND (reference sequence). The CDR3 loop is CASTSIRQGFNQPQHF. In nucleotides, the CDR3 is TGTGCCAGTACCTCCATCCGACAGGGTTTCAATCAGCCCCAGCATTTT.

The rearrangement links TRBV11-3 to TRBJ1-1; TRBD1 might be the D (5 bases). With 5 bases removed from V and 3 bases from J, the gap between germline ends came to 10 bases. Germline CDR1 and CDR2: SGHNT and YENEEA. CDR3 length: 13 residues. The CDR3 nucleotides are TGTGCCAGCAGCACAGGAGGGTACACTGAAGCTTTCTTT. This encodes CASSTGGYTEAFF.

The chain uses TRBV19 and TRBJ1-2, with 8 positions matching TRBD1. This CDR3 has 16 residues. V lost 5 bases to trimming and J lost 3 bases; unmatched junction nucleotides: 11. Germline-derived CDR1 and CDR2 are LNHDA and SQIVND (reference sequence). The CDR3 protein is CASSVEPGGVYYGYTF. The CDR3 DNA reads as TGTGCCAGTAGTGTCGAGCCAGGGGGCGTGTACTATGGCTACACCTTC.

The V call is TRBV20-1, the J call TRBJ2-4; D might be TRBD1 or TRBD2, each matching 5 bases. Germline lookup yields CDR1 DFQATT and CDR2 SNEGSKA (reference sequence). The CDR3 has 11 residues. Trimming cost V 8 bases and J 9 bases, with 14 bases left between them. The CDR3 region has the DNA TGCAGTACCCGGGACCCGGGCATTCAGTACTTC. Residues: CSTRDPGIQYF.

The chain combines TRBV7-2 with TRBJ2-7; 7 bases agree with TRBD2. The CDR3 runs to 13 residues. Trimming took 3 bases from V and 5 from J; bases not matched to a gene: 4. Per the germline V gene, CDR1 is SGHTA and CDR2 is FQGNSA. The CDR3 spells CASSLIAGNEQYF. Here the CDR3 DNA reads TGTGCCAGCAGCTTGATAGCGGGCAACGAGCAGTACTTC.